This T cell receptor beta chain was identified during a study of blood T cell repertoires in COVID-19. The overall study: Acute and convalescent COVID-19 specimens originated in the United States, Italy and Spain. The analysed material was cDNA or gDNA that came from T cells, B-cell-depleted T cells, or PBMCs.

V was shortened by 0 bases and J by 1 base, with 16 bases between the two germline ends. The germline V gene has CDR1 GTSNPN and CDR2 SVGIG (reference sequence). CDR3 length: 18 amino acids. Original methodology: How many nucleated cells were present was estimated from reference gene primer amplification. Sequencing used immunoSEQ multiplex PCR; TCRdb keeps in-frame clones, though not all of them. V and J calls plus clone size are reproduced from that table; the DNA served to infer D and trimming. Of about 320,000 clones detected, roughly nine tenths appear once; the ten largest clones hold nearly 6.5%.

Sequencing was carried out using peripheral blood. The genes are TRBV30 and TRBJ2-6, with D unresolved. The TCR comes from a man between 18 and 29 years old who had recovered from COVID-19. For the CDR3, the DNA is TGTGCCTGGAGTGTAAATCACTTCCCTGAGTCTGGGGCCAACGTCCTGACTTTC. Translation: CAWSVNHFPESGANVLTF. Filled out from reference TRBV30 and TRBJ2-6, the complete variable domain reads SQTIHQWPATLVQPVGSPLSLECTVEGTSNPNLYWYRQAAGRGLQLLFYSVGIGQISSEVPQNLSASRPQDRQFILSSKKLLLSDSGFYLCAWSVNHFPESGANVLTFGAGSRLTVL.